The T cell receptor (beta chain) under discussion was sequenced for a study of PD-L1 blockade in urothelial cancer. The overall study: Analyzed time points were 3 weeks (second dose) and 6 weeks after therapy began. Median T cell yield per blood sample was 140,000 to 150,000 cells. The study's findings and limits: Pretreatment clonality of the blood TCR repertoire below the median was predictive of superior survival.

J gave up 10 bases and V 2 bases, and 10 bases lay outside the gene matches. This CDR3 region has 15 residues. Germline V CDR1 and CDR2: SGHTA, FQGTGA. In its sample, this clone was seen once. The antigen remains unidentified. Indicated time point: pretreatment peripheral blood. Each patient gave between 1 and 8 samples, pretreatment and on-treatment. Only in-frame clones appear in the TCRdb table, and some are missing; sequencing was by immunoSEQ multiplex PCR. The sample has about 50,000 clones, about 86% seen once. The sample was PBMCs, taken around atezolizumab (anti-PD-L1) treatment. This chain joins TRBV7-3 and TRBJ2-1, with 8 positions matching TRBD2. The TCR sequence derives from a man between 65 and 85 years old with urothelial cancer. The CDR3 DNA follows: TGTGCCAGCAGCTTAGCCAGCGGGGGTGGTGTGGAGCAGTTCTTC. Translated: CASSLASGGGVEQFF.